The 9 T cell receptor beta chains below all came from one sample that was sequenced in a study of vaccination and CD4 T cells after COVID-19. Sequencing of DNA taken from cultured CD4+ T cells relied on the Oncomine TCR Beta short-read assay. MiXCR, run by TCRdb on the PCR reads, gives a single entry per CDR3 protein. This table holds about 17,000 distinct CDR3 sequences, approximately 47% found once. Treatment specified: roughly 10-day PBMC culture with coronavirus spike peptide pools or control peptides (ViraFEST assay). Their antigens remain unidentified. Material: CD4+ T cells from blood, cultured in vitro, obtained before SARS-CoV-2 vaccination. These receptors all come from a human donor who received a COVID-19 vaccine.

The chain recombines TRBV20-1 with TRBJ2-1, with D perhaps being TRBD1 or TRBD2 (5 bases each). V was shortened by 6 bases and J by 3 bases, with 15 bases between the two germline ends. From germline, CDR1 is DFQATT and CDR2 SNEGSKA (reference sequence). The CDR3 loop spans 14 amino acids. CDR3 coding DNA: TGCAGTGCCCGCCCGGGGCCATTCTACAATGAGCAGTTCTTC. Protein product: CSARPGPFYNEQFF.

This clonotype turned up a few times. The chain employs TRBV24-1 and TRBJ2-2; 16 bases are shared with TRBD2. CDR1 and CDR2 from the germline V gene are KGHDR and SFDVKD. This CDR3 is 19 amino acids long. V dropped 4 bases and J dropped 5; count of bases not matched to a gene: 9. The CDR3 is CATSDPGLAGGPLTGELFF. The CDR3 DNA is TGTGCCACCAGTGACCCGGGACTAGCGGGGGGGCCATTAACCGGGGAGCTGTTTTTT.

In DNA form, the CDR3 reads TGTGCCAGCAGCTTAGGCTTCGACAGGGAAGAGACCCAGTACTTC. Its translation: CASSLGFDREETQYF. The genes are TRBV7-3 and TRBJ2-5; 7 bases map to TRBD1. V was pared by 2 bases and J by 3 bases, with 6 bases of the junction left unmatched. Germline CDR1 reads SGHTA; CDR2 reads FQGTGA. This CDR3 region has 15 residues.

This clonotype was seen a few times. The chain uses TRBV20-1 and TRBJ2-3; D remains unclear. The ends were cut back, 0 bases at V and 5 bases at J, with 24 bases in the middle. This CDR3 region has 18 residues. The germline CDR1 and CDR2 sequences are DFQATT and SNEGSKA (reference sequence). This chain's CDR3 is CSAREVKPGWSWKDTQYF. The CDR3 DNA is TGCAGTGCTAGAGAGGTTAAACCGGGCTGGTCGTGGAAAGATACGCAGTATTTT.

This clonotype has just a few counts. This chain joins TRBV7-6 and TRBJ1-5, with D hard to call. Germline CDR1 and CDR2: SGHVS and FNYEAQ. V lost 3 bases, J lost 1 base, and 10 bases lay in between. The CDR3 sequence is 15 residues long. In nucleotides, the CDR3 is TGTGCCAGCAGCTTGGGGTCAGGCAGCAATCAGCCCCAGCATTTT. Translation gives CASSLGSGSNQPQHF.

This clonotype was seen only a few times. The CDR3 DNA follows: TGTGCCAGCAGTCCACGGGACAGGGGGATTCGACAGCCCCAGCATTTT. Its translation: CASSPRDRGIRQPQHF. The rearrangement links TRBV6-1 to TRBJ1-5; 11 nucleotides line up with TRBD1. J was trimmed by 7 bases and V by 5 bases; bases with no gene match: 10. Per germline, CDR1 MNHNS and CDR2 SASEGT. CDR3 size: 16 residues.

This clonotype appeared a few times. This chain uses TRBV7-8 with TRBJ1-1; TRBD1 might be the D (6 bases). The CDR3 runs to 13 residues. Germline-derived CDR1 and CDR2 are SGHVS and FQNEAQ. V shed 5 bases and J shed 5 bases, with 12 bases lying between them. This CDR3 is CASSTDQGTEAFF. In DNA form, the CDR3 reads TGTGCCAGCAGCACCGACCAGGGGACTGAAGCTTTCTTT.

The CDR3 loop reads CASSPKDLRIYGYTF. CDR3 DNA sequence: TGTGCCAGCAGCCCGAAGGACTTGCGGATCTATGGCTACACCTTC. V usage is TRBV7-8 and J usage is TRBJ1-2; D is unclear. Germline values: CDR1 SGHVS, CDR2 FQNEAQ. This CDR3 is built from 15 residues. V was cut by 5 bases and J by 4 bases, with 17 bases left in between.

The rearrangement links TRBV6-1 to TRBJ2-3; no reliable D call. Germline CDR1 and CDR2: MNHNS and SASEGT. The CDR3 totals 13 residues. Between the trimmed V and J ends, which lost 9 bases and 4 bases, there was a span of 14 bases. The CDR3 protein is CASGVVSPDTQYF. In nucleotides, the CDR3 is TGTGCCAGTGGGGTCGTAAGCCCAGATACGCAGTATTTT.